The present entry profiles one T cell receptor beta chain with its context. In the same sample, other DNA sequences code for this CDR3. The study ran its PCR with 60 Vbeta and 13 Jbeta primers. Libraries were prepared by immunoSEQ multiplex PCR; TCRdb keeps only in-frame clonotypes and omits some of them. The profile covers 95,000 to 150,000 clones, with about 73% appearing a single time and around 4.5% taken by the ten largest. This record belongs to a study of cytomegalovirus exposure and HLA in healthy donors. Turning to the study itself: Researchers found that roughly 80% of over 350 genotyped donors fell within the Caucasian-associated ancestry cluster.

V lost 4 bases, J lost 7 bases, and 19 bases lay in between. The CDR3 length is 16 residues. Germline CDR1 is SNHLY and CDR2 is FYNNEI. This TCR was sampled from a woman in her thirties or forties in good health and CMV-seronegative. The sequenced material came from PBMCs. The chain has TRBV2 and TRBJ1-4, with unresolved D. Written as DNA, the CDR3 is TGTGCCAGCAGTGCCGAGAGACAAGGCATGGGTGAAAAACTGTTTTTT. Its protein product is CASSAERQGMGEKLFF.